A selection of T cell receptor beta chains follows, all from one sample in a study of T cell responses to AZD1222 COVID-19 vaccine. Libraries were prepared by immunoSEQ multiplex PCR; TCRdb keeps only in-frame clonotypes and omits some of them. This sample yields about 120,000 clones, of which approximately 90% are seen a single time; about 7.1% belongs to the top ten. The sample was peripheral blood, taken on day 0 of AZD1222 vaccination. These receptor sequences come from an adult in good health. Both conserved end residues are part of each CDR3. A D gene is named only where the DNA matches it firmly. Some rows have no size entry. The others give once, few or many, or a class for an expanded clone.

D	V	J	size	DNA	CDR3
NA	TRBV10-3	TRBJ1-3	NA	TGTGCCATCAGTGACCCCCCCCGGGGGGGTCGCTCTGGAAACACCATATATTTT	CAISDPPRGGRSGNTIYF
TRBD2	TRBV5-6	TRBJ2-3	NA	TGTGCCAGCAGAACTCTAGCGGGGAGCACAGATACGCAGTATTTT	CASRTLAGSTDTQYF
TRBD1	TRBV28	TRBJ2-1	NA	TGTGCCAGCAGTTTCGGGACAGGGGGCTTCGATGAGCAGTTCTTC	CASSFGTGGFDEQFF
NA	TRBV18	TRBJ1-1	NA	TGTGCCAGCTCACTCCGGCCTGGGGACACTGAAGCTTTCTTT	CASSLRPGDTEAFF
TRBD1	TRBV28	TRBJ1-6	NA	TGTGCCAGCAGTTTGGGACGGACAGGGGGCTCCTATAATTCACCCCTCCACTTT	CASSLGRTGGSYNSPLHF
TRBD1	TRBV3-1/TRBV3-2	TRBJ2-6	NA	TGTGCCAGCAGCCCCGGCAGTTTGACAGGGGGAACCTCTGGGGCCAACGTCCTGACTTTC	CASSPGSLTGGTSGANVLTF
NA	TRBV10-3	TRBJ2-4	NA	TGTGCCATCAGTGAGGCGATCGAAAGTGCCAAAAACATTCAGTACTTC	CAISEAIESAKNIQYF
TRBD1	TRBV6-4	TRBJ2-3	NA	TGTGCCAGCAGCTTAACAGGGGGGAGCACAGATACGCAGTATTTT	CASSLTGGSTDTQYF
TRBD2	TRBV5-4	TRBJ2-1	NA	TGTGCCAGCAGCCTAGCGGGGGGGAATCGCAATGAGCAGTTCTTC	CASSLAGGNRNEQFF
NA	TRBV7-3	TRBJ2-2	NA	TGTGCCAGCAGCGTGTCACCGGGAACCGGGGAGCTGTTTTTT	CASSVSPGTGELFF
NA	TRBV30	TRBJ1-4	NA	TGTGCCTGGAGTGAGCTGAATGAAAAACTGTTTTTT	CAWSELNEKLFF
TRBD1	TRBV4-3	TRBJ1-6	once	TGCGCCAGCAGCCAAGATAGACAGGGAATTAGGGCCCTCCACTTT	CASSQDRQGIRALHF
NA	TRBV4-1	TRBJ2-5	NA	TGCGCCAGCAGCCAAGCTTCAGTGGCTAGCCAAGAGACCCAGTACTTC	CASSQASVASQETQYF
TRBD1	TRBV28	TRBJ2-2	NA	TGTGCCAGCAGTGGAACCTTGGACAGGGGGGAGCTGTTTTTT	CASSGTLDRGELFF
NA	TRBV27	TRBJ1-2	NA	TGTGCCAGTTTCGCCGGTGGCACAGGTGGCTACACCTTC	CASFAGGTGGYTF
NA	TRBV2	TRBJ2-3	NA	TGTGCCAGCAGTCCCCAATTAGGGGGATCTGCAGATACGCAGTATTTT	CASSPQLGGSADTQYF